One sample yielded the 7 T cell receptor beta chains listed below, sequenced in a study of T cells in narcolepsy. Profiling relied on immunoSEQ multiplex PCR, and the TCRdb table lists in-frame clones only, not all of them. The repertoire holds approximately 11,000 clones, with around 94% as singletons. The sequencing input was CD45RA- memory CD4+ T cells from PBMCs. The source is a human donor with narcolepsy.

The chain links TRBV6-1 to TRBJ1-3; D is undetermined. Trimming removed 6 bases from V and 3 bases from J, with 12 bases in between. The V gene's germline CDR1 is MNHNS and CDR2 SASEGT. The CDR3 sequence is 14 residues long. CDR3 nucleotides: TGTGCCAGCAGCAGAACCTGGGGTGGAAACACCATATATTTT. Encoded protein: CASSRTWGGNTIYF.

This sequence joins TRBV30 and TRBJ1-2; TRBD1 is a possible D gene (6 bases). V was cut by 4 bases and J by 4 bases, with 16 bases left in between. Germline CDR1 GTSNPN, CDR2 SVGIG (reference sequence). The CDR3 spans 14 residues. Here the CDR3 reads CAWNLPQGTYGYTF. The DNA of the CDR3 is TGTGCCTGGAATCTCCCACAGGGTACCTATGGCTACACCTTC.

The chain joins TRBV5-5 to TRBJ2-7; D is possibly TRBD2 (5 bases). Per germline, CDR1 SGHKS and CDR2 YYEKEE (reference sequence). This CDR3 is built from 14 residues. V was cut by 0 bases and J by 3 bases, with 10 bases left in between. The CDR3 region has the DNA TGTGCCAGCAGCTTGGGGGTTAGCGTCTACGAGCAGTACTTC. Its translation is CASSLGVSVYEQYF. Looking up the rest from reference TRBV5-5 and TRBJ2-7 gives the full variable domain: DAGVTQSPTHLIKTRGQQVTLRCSPISGHKSVSWYQQVLGQGPQFIFQYYEKEERGRGNFPDRFSARQFPNYSSELNVNALLLGDSALYLCASSLGVSVYEQYFGPGTRLTVT.

In the case of this clone: One end of the junction varies from germline; a read error may be responsible. The rearrangement joins TRBV5-1 to TRBJ2-7; 12 positions match TRBD2. Germline loops: CDR1 SGHRS, CDR2 YFSETQ. The CDR3 has 13 residues. For the CDR3, the DNA is TGCGCCAGCAGCACCTGGACTAGCGGGAATCCGTCCTTC. Translating gives CASSTWTSGNPSF.

The chain couples TRBV11-1 to TRBJ2-3; D is perhaps TRBD2 (5 bases). This CDR3 spans 16 amino acids. Trimming shortened V by 2 bases and J by 0 bases, and 12 bases separated the two germline ends. The germline CDR1 and CDR2 sequences are SGHAT and FQDESV (reference sequence). CDR3 sequence reads: CASSLLGRPSTDTQYF. DNA of the CDR3: TGTGCCAGCAGCTTACTTGGGAGACCTAGCACAGATACGCAGTATTTT.

This sequence joins TRBV29-1 and TRBJ2-3, with TRBD2 identical over 9 bases. V shed 0 bases, J shed 3 bases, and the junction held 7 bases outside the gene matches. Germline V CDR1 and CDR2: SQVTM, ANQGSEA. The CDR3 contains 16 residues. CDR3 protein: CSVEDRGSGGTDTQYF. The CDR3 nucleotides are TGCAGCGTTGAAGATCGAGGGAGCGGGGGGACAGATACGCAGTATTTT.

The chain has TRBV10-1 and TRBJ2-6; weak D call: TRBD1 (5 bases). V was pared by 3 bases and J by 2 bases, with 14 bases between. In germline, CDR1 is WNHNN, CDR2 SYGVQD (reference sequence). CDR3 size: 17 residues. The CDR3: CASSDPAAGTGANVLTF. DNA for the CDR3: TGCGCCAGCAGTGACCCCGCCGCAGGGACTGGGGCCAACGTCCTGACTTTC.